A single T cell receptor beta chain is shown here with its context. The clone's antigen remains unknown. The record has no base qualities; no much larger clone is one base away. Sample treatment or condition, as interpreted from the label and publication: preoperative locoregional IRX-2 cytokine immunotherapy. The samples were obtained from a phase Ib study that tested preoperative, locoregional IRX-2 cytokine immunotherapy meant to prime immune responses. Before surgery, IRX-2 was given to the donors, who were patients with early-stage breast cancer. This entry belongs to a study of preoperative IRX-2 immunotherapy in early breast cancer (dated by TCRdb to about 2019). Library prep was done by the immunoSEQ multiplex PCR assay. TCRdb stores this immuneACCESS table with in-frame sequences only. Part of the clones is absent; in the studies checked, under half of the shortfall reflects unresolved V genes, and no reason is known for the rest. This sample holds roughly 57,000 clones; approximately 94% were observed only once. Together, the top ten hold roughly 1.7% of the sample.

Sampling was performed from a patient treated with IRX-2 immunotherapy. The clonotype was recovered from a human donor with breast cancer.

The CDR3 protein is CASSSGLQVEKLFF. In nucleotide form, the sequence is TGTGCCAGCAGTTCGGGCCTACAGGTCGAAAAACTGTTTTTT. This chain is built from TRBV7-2 and TRBJ1-4, with TRBD1 as a weak D call on 5 bases. The germline V gene sets CDR1 to SGHTA and CDR2 to FQGNSA. The CDR3, cysteine through phenylalanine, is 14 amino acids long. Of all the DNA, just the CDR3 is kept, 42 bases in frame from base 1. Trimming costs V 6 bases and J 8 bases, and their ends lie 16 bases apart.